Following are 18 T cell receptor beta chains from one sample sequenced in a study of blood T cell repertoires in COVID-19. TCRdb keeps only in-frame clones here, not all; method: immunoSEQ multiplex PCR. The table has 23,000 or so clones, roughly 89% seen once. The sample was peripheral blood. The source of these receptors is a man between 70 and 80 years old with active COVID-19.

This rearrangement joins TRBV12-3 or TRBV12-4 to TRBJ2-2; the D is unclear. The CDR3 has 12 residues. Trimming pared 3 bases from V and 6 bases from J, leaving 5 bases between. The chain's CDR3 is CASSFNSGELFF. DNA for the CDR3: TGTGCCAGCAGTTTTAACTCCGGGGAGCTGTTTTTT.

The chain employs TRBV6-6 and TRBJ2-7; TRBD2 aligns across 8 bases. The trim removed 0 bases at V and 4 bases at J, leaving 5 bases unmatched. CDR3 length equals 15 residues. The germline V gene has CDR1 MNHNY and CDR2 SVGAGI (reference sequence). The CDR3 DNA follows: TGTGCCAGCAGTTACTCGGTAGCGGGGCTTTACGAGCAGTACTTC. As protein: CASSYSVAGLYEQYF.

The chain recombines TRBV5-1 with TRBJ2-3; 8 nucleotides agree with TRBD2. Trimming took 1 base from V and 0 from J; bases not matched to a gene: 22. The CDR3 totals 22 residues. CDR1 SGHRS and CDR2 YFSETQ come from the germline V gene. CDR3 coding DNA: TGCGCCAGCAGCTTGCCGCGGGAGGCGAAAGGAGCCAATATGATCAGCACAGATACGCAGTATTTT. It translates to CASSLPREAKGANMISTDTQYF.

The V gene is TRBV20-1, the J gene TRBJ2-5; D perhaps matches TRBD2 (6 bases). The V end was cut by 3 bases, the J end by 5 bases, with 16 bases between. CDR1 is DFQATT and CDR2 is SNEGSKA in the germline V gene (reference sequence). This CDR3 spans 14 amino acids. The CDR3 nucleotides are TGCAGTGCTAGTCCCGGGGGATCCGCGGAGACCCAGTACTTC. It yields the protein CSASPGGSAETQYF.

This clone appeared a single time. V and J are TRBV28 and TRBJ2-7, with 16 bases that match TRBD2. The trim removed 6 bases at V and 6 bases at J, leaving 11 bases unmatched. The germline gives CDR1 MDHEN, CDR2 SYDVKM. The CDR3 extends over 17 amino acids. The CDR3 spells CASRGGTSGRAIIEQYF. CDR3 bases: TGTGCCAGCAGGGGGGGGACTAGCGGGAGGGCCATCATCGAGCAGTACTTC.

This clone was recorded a few times. This rearrangement joins TRBV6-5 to TRBJ2-3, with TRBD1 matching 9 bases. This CDR3 is 15 amino acids long. Germline lookup yields CDR1 MNHEY and CDR2 SVGAGI. V shed 6 bases, J shed 0 bases, and the junction held 4 bases outside the gene matches. CDR3 nucleotide sequence: TGTGCCAGCAGCCGAACAGGGGGCAGCACAGATACGCAGTATTTT. Its protein product is CASSRTGGSTDTQYF.

The chain carries TRBV30 and TRBJ2-7; 10 nucleotides line up with TRBD2. Germline V gives CDR1 GTSNPN, CDR2 SVGIG (reference sequence). V gave up 1 base and J gave up 0 bases; unmatched junction bases: 3. CDR3 length: 15 residues. CDR3 protein: CAWSGLAGSSYEQYF. The CDR3 coding sequence is TGTGCCTGGAGTGGACTAGCGGGTAGCTCCTACGAGCAGTACTTC.

V is TRBV11-3 and J is TRBJ2-1; possible D gene TRBD2, 5 bases. The CDR3 totals 12 residues. The V gene's germline CDR1 is SGHNT and CDR2 YENEEA. V was shortened by 1 base and J by 10 bases, with 8 bases between the two germline ends. The CDR3 DNA sequence: TGTGCCAGCAGCTTAGGACGAGGGGAGCAGTTCTTC. Protein product: CASSLGRGEQFF.

The genes are TRBV12-3 or TRBV12-4 and TRBJ1-5, with 9 bases lining up with TRBD1. This CDR3 comprises 13 residues. V lost 4 bases and J lost 15; bases outside the gene matches: 10. CDR3 sequence reads: CASSSSLGQGLHF. The DNA of the CDR3 is TGTGCCAGCAGTTCAAGCCTTGGACAGGGGCTGCATTTT.

This clone was counted once. This chain links TRBV2 with TRBJ1-1; unclear D gene. This CDR3 is 16 amino acids long. V was shortened by 2 bases and J by 0 bases, with 13 bases between the two germline ends. In germline, CDR1 is SNHLY, CDR2 FYNNEI. The CDR3 bases are TGTGCCAGCAGTGAATCGTTTGGGCCGATGAACACTGAAGCTTTCTTT. Protein product: CASSESFGPMNTEAFF.

V gene TRBV7-9 combines with J gene TRBJ1-4, with no clear D. Germline V CDR1 and CDR2: SEHNR, FQNEAQ (reference sequence). V lost 6 bases and J lost 5, with 13 bases in between. This CDR3 is 14 amino acids long. The CDR3 region has the DNA TGTGCCAGCAGACCCCTAGACTTAAATGAAAAACTGTTTTTT. Protein sequence: CASRPLDLNEKLFF.

V is TRBV7-9 and J is TRBJ1-2; D gene uncertain. The germline CDR1 and CDR2 sequences are SEHNR and FQNEAQ (reference sequence). The CDR3 sequence is 14 residues long. V was pared by 3 bases and J by 2 bases, with 10 bases between. CDR3 in DNA: TGTGCCAGCAGCTTGGGCGGGTCGAACTATGGCTACACCTTC. This codes for CASSLGGSNYGYTF.

The V call is TRBV13, the J call TRBJ2-7; TRBD1 matches 7 bases. V gave up 4 bases and J gave up 0 bases; unmatched junction bases: 3. CDR3 length: 14 amino acids. The germline CDR1 and CDR2 sequences are PRHDT and FYEKMQ (reference sequence). The CDR3 sequence: CASSSGTVSYEQYF. CDR3 coding DNA: TGTGCCAGCAGCTCCGGGACAGTCTCCTACGAGCAGTACTTC.

The chain joins TRBV5-8 to TRBJ2-7, with 11 bases identical to TRBD2. CDR1 and CDR2 from the germline V gene are SGHTS and YDEGEE. J was trimmed by 2 bases and V by 5 bases; bases with no gene match: 6. The CDR3 totals 15 residues. Here the CDR3 reads CASSPGLAGTYEQYF. As DNA, the CDR3 is TGTGCCAGCAGTCCCGGACTAGCGGGCACCTACGAGCAGTACTTC.

The CDR3 coding sequence is TGTGCCACCAGCAGAGATACTAGCGGGGTCGAGACCCAGTACTTC. Residues: CATSRDTSGVETQYF. This chain connects TRBV15 to TRBJ2-5; 10 bases match TRBD2. Trimming took 0 bases from V and 5 from J; bases not matched to a gene: 3. The CDR3 runs to 15 residues. From germline, CDR1 is LNHNV and CDR2 YYDKDF (reference sequence).

The chain couples TRBV7-3 to TRBJ2-7; TRBD2 is a possible D gene (7 bases). From germline, CDR1 is SGHTA and CDR2 FQGTGA. This CDR3 has 15 amino acids. Trimming removed 2 bases at V and 4 bases at J, with 15 bases between. The CDR3 coding sequence is TGTGCCAGCAGCTTAGGGCCAGGGGAGGGTTACGAGCAGTACTTC. Protein sequence: CASSLGPGEGYEQYF. The full variable domain, completed using reference TRBV7-3 and TRBJ2-7, is GAGVSQTPSNKVTEKGKYVELRCDPISGHTALYWYRQSLGQGPEFLIYFQGTGAADDSGLPNDRFFAVRPEGSVSTLKIQRTERGDSAVYLCASSLGPGEGYEQYFGPGTRLTVT.

As concerns this clone: The junction and the germline gene differ at one end; a read error may be behind it. The genes are TRBV11-3 and TRBJ1-4; 8 nucleotides line up with TRBD1. There are 12 residues in the CDR3. The germline CDR1 and CDR2 sequences are SGHNT and YENEEA. The CDR3 is CASSLGSDRVTF. In DNA form, the CDR3 reads TGTGCCAGCAGCTTAGGATCGGACAGGGTAACATTT.

The gene calls are TRBV5-1 and TRBJ1-1, with a weak D call TRBD1 (5 bases). Trimming cost V 4 bases and J 0 bases, with 16 bases left between them. The CDR3 extends over 16 amino acids. Germline CDR1 reads SGHRS; CDR2 reads YFSETQ. The CDR3 sequence: CASSLHQGGLNTEAFF. DNA of the CDR3: TGCGCCAGCAGCCTACACCAGGGAGGTTTGAACACTGAAGCTTTCTTT.